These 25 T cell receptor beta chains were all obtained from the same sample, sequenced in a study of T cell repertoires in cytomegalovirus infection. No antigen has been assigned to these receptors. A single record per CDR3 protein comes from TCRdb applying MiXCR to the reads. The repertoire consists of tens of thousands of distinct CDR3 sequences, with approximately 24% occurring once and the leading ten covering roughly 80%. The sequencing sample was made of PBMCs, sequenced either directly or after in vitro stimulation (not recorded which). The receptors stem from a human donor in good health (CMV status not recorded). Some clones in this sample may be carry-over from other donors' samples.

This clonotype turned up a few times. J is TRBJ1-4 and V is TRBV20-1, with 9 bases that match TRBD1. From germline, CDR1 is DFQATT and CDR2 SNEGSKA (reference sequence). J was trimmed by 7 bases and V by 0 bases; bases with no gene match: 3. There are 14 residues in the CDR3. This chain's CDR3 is CSARDGTGREKLFF. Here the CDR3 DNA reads TGCAGTGCTAGAGATGGGACAGGGCGTGAAAAACTGTTTTTT.

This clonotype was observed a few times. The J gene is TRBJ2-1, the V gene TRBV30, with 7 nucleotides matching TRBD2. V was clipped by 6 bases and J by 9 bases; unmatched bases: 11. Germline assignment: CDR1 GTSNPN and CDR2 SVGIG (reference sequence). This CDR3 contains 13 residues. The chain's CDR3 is CACHGGGTSEQFF. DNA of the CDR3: TGTGCCTGCCATGGGGGAGGGACCAGTGAGCAGTTCTTC.

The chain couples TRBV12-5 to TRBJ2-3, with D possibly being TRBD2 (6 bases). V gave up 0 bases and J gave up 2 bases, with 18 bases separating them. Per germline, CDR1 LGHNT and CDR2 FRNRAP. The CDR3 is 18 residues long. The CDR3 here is CASGLVSPGLRNTDTQYF. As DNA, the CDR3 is TGTGCTAGTGGTTTGGTCTCTCCGGGACTTCGAAACACAGATACGCAGTATTTT. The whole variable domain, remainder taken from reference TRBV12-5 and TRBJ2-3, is DARVTQTPRHKVTEMGQEVTMRCQPILGHNTVFWYRQTMMQGLELLAYFRNRAPLDDSGMPKDRFSAEMPDATLATLKIQPSEPRDSAVYFCASGLVSPGLRNTDTQYFGPGTRLTVL.

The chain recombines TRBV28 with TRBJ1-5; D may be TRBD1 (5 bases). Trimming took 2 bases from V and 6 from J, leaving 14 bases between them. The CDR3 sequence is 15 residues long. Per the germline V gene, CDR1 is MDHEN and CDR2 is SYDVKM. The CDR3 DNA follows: TGTGCCAGCAGTTTAGCGGGGGATAGAGGTCAGCCCCAGCATTTT. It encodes CASSLAGDRGQPQHF.

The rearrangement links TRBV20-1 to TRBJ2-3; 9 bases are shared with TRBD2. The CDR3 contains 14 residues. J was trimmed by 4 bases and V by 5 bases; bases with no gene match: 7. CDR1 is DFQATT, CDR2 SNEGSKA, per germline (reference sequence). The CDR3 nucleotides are TGCAGTGCTGGGCAAGCGGGAGGTTCAGATACGCAGTATTTT. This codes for CSAGQAGGSDTQYF.

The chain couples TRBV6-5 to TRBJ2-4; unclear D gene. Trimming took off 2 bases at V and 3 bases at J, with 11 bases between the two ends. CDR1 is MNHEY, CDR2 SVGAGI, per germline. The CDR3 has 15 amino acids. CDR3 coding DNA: TGTGCCAGCAGTTACGTCCAGACCGGCAAAAACATTCAGTACTTC. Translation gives CASSYVQTGKNIQYF.

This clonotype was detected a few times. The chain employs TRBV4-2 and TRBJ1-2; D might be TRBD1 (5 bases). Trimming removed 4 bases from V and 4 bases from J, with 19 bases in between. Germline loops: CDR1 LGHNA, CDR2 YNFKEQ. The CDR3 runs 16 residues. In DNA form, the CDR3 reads TGTGCCAGCAGCCCAGAAAGCCGGGGCATTATCTATGGCTACACCTTC. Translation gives CASSPESRGIIYGYTF.

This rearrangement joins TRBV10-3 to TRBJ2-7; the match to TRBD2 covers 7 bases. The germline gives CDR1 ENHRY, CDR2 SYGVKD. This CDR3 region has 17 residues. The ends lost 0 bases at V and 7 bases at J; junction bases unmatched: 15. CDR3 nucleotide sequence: TGTGCCATCAGTGAGTCGAGCGGGGTCAGACCCTTCGGGGAGCAGTACTTC. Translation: CAISESSGVRPFGEQYF.

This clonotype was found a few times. In DNA, the CDR3 is TGTGCCAGCAGTTTCAGACGGGCCGGGGAGCTGTTTTTT. It codes for CASSFRRAGELFF. This rearrangement joins TRBV28 to TRBJ2-2; D not resolved. CDR1 and CDR2 from the germline V gene are MDHEN and SYDVKM. The CDR3 extends over 13 amino acids. Trimming cost V 3 bases and J 6 bases, with 8 bases left between them. The full variable domain, with the rest looked up from reference TRBV28 and TRBJ2-2, is DVKVTQSSRYLVKRTGEKVFLECVQDMDHENMFWYRQDPGLGLRLIYFSYDVKMKEKGDIPEGYSVSREKKERFSLILESASTNQTSMYLCASSFRRAGELFFGEGSRLTVL.

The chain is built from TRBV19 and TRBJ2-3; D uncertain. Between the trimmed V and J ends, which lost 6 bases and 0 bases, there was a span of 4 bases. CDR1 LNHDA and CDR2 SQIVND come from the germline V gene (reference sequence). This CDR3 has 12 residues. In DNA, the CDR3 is TGTGCCAGTAGCGGCAGCACAGATACGCAGTATTTT. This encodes CASSGSTDTQYF.

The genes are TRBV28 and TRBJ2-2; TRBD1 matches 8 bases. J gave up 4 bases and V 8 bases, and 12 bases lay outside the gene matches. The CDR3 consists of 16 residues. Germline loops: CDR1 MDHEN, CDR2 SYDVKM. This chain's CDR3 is CASGGRGLLGTGELFF. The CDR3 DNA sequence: TGTGCCAGCGGAGGCAGGGGGCTCTTGGGCACCGGGGAGCTGTTTTTT.

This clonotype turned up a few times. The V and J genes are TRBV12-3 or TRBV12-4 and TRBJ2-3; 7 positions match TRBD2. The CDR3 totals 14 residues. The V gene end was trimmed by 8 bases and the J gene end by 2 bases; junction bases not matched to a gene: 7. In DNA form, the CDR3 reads TGTGCCAGCTGGGCTAGCGGCATCACAGATACGCAGTATTTT. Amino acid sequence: CASWASGITDTQYF.

This CDR3 is CASIATGKSNQPQHF. In DNA form, the CDR3 reads TGTGCCAGTATCGCGACAGGGAAAAGCAATCAGCCCCAGCATTTT. The chain combines TRBV19 with TRBJ1-5, with 7 positions matching TRBD1. The CDR3 is 15 amino acids. Germline V lookup: CDR1 LNHDA, CDR2 SQIVND (reference sequence). The J segment lost 1 base and the V segment lost 7 bases, leaving 7 bases of the junction unmatched. The entire variable domain, with the rest obtained from reference TRBV19 and TRBJ1-5, is as follows: DGGITQSPKYLFRKEGQNVTLSCEQNLNHDAMYWYRQDPGQGLRLIYYSQIVNDFQKGDIAEGYSVSREKKESFPLTVTSAQKNPTAFYLCASIATGKSNQPQHFGDGTRLSIL.

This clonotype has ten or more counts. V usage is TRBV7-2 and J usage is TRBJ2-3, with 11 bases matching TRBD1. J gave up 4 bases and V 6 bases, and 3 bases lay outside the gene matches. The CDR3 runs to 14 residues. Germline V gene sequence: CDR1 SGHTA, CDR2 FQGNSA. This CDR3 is CASRKGQGADTQYF. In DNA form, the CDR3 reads TGTGCCAGCAGAAAGGGACAGGGGGCAGATACGCAGTATTTT.

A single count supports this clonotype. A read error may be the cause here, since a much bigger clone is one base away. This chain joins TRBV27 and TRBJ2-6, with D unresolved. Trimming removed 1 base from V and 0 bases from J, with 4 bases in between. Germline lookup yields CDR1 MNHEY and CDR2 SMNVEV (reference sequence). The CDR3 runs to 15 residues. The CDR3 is CASSLWGSGANVLTF. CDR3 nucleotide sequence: TGTGCCAGCAGTTTATGGGGCTCTGGGGCCAACGTCCTGACTTTC.

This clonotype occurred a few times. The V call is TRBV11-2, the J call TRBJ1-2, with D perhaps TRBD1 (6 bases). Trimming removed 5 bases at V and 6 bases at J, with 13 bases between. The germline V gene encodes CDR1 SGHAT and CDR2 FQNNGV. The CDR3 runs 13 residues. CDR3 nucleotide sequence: TGTGCCAGCAGCAACAGGGCGGTAGATGGCTACACCTTC. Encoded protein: CASSNRAVDGYTF.

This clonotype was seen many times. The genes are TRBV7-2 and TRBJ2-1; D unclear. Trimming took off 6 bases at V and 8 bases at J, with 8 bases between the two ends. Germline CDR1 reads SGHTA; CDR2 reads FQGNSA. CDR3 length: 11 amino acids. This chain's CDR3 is CASSRSYEQFF. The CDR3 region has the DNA TGTGCCAGCAGTCGGAGTTATGAGCAGTTCTTC.

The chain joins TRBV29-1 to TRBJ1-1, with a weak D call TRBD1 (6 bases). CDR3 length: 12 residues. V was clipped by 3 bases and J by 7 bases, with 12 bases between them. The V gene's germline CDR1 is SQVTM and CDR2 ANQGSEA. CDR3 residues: CSVEAGVIEAFF. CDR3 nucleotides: TGCAGCGTTGAGGCAGGGGTCATTGAAGCTTTCTTT.

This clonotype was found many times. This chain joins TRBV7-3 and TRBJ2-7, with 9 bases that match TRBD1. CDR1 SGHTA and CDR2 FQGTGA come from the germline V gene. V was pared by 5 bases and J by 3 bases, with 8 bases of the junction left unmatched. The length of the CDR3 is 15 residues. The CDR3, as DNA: TGTGCCAGCAGCGCAGCCGGGACAGGGCTCTACGAGCAGTACTTC. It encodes CASSAAGTGLYEQYF.

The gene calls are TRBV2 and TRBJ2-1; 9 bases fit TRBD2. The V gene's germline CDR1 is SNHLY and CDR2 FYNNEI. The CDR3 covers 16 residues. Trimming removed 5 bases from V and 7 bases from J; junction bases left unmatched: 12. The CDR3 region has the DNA TGTGCCAGCAGTAAGGGATTGGGACTAGCAGGGAATGAGCAGTTCTTC. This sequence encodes CASSKGLGLAGNEQFF. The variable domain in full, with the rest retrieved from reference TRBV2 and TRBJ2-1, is EPEVTQTPSHQVTQMGQEVILRCVPISNHLYFYWYRQILGQKVEFLVSFYNNEISEKSEIFDDQFSVERPDGSNFTLKIRSTKLEDSAMYFCASSKGLGLAGNEQFFGPGTRLTVL.

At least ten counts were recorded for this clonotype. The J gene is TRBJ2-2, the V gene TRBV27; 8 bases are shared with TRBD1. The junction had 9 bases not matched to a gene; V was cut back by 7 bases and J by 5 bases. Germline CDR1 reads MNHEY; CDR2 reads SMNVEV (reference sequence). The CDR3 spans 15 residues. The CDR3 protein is CASTPRQGATGELFF. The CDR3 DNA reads TGTGCCAGCACCCCCCGGCAGGGGGCAACCGGGGAGCTGTTTTTT.

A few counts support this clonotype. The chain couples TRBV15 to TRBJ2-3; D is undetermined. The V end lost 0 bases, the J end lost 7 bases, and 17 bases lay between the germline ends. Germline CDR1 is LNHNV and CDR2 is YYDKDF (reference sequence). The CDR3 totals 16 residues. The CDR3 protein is CATSRDTSPLPNTQYF. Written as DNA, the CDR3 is TGTGCCACCAGCAGAGATACGAGTCCTCTCCCCAATACGCAGTATTTT.

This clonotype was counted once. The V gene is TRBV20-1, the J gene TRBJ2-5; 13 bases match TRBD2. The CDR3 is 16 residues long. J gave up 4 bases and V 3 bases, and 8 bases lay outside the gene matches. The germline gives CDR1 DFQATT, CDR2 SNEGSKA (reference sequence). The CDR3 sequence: CSARGLAGSYPETQYF. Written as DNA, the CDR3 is TGCAGTGCTAGGGGACTAGCGGGAAGCTATCCAGAGACCCAGTACTTC.

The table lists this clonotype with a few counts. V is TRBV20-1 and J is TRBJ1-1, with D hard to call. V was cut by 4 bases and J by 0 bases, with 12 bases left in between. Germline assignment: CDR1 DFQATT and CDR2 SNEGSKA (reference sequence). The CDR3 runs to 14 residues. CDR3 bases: TGCAGTGCTACAGCCTCCTATGTGAACACTGAAGCTTTCTTT. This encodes CSATASYVNTEAFF.

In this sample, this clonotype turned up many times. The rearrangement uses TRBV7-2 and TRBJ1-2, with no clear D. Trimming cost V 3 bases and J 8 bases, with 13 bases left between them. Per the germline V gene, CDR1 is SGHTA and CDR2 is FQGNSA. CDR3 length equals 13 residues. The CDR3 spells CASSLALGRGYTF. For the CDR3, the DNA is TGTGCCAGCAGCTTGGCCCTAGGCAGGGGCTACACCTTC.